This TCR beta chain was captured by sequencing in a study of Ad26.COV2.S vaccination and SARS-CoV-2 variants. Overall study findings and caveats: Among vaccine recipients, spike-specific TCR breadth exceeded that of placebo recipients.

The treatment denotes: approximately 18 received Ad26.COV2.S at low or high dose, single or two shots; several received placebo; per-sample allocation not given. Sampling was done on day 63 after the first vaccine or placebo injection. Donor was an adult aged 18-55 years in Boston. Trimming removed 6 bases from V and 4 bases from J, with 13 bases in between. The CDR3 runs 14 residues. CDR1 is MNHEY, CDR2 SVGAGI, per germline. Notes on this clone: Its specificity is not known.

The assay was immunoSEQ multiplex PCR, and TCRdb's table has in-frame clones only and misses some. Of approximately 420,000 clones listed, approximately 86% are singletons. The sample was peripheral blood, taken in a trial of Ad26.COV2.S vaccine versus placebo. The TCR originated in a person aged 18-60 years who received the Ad26.COV2.S COVID-19 vaccine or a placebo. The chain combines TRBV6-5 with TRBJ1-5; tentative D call: TRBD1 (6 bases). CDR3 amino acids: CASSDRFLNQPQHF. The CDR3 DNA is TGTGCCAGCAGCGACAGGTTCCTAAATCAGCCCCAGCATTTT.